This is a list of T cell receptor beta chains from one sample in a study of monozygotic twins with inflammatory bowel disease. With the 5' RACE reads reprocessed, TCRdb shows one record per CDR3 protein and no DNA. In all, the sample yields around 450,000 distinct CDR3 sequences. Sequencing was performed on blood. The receptor source for this set is a human donor with ulcerative colitis or Crohn's disease, or a healthy co-twin of an affected twin (not recorded which). Each CDR3 is given with its conserved first and last residue.

TRBV29-1,TRBJ1-2,CSAAEGHYGYTF
TRBV7-6,TRBJ2-3,CASSLGSADTQYF
TRBV6-1,TRBJ2-7,CASSDGVTYEQYF
TRBV20-1,TRBJ2-1,CSAFRDTYNEQFF
TRBV7-9,TRBJ2-5,CASSLIQQETQYF
TRBV29-1,TRBJ2-7,CSVGPGLAASGEQYF
TRBV15,TRBJ2-3,CATSRVGDTQYF
TRBV9,TRBJ2-3,CASSAEDREDTQYF
TRBV7-2,TRBJ2-7,CASSPPKTSGRANEQYF
TRBV20-1,TRBJ2-7,CSARDFRTGVYEQYF
TRBV29-1,TRBJ2-3,CSVELASTDTQYF
TRBV14,TRBJ2-5,CASSQVVGSGGTQYF
TRBV5-4,TRBJ2-1,CASSSATGAISNEQFF
TRBV12-3/TRBV12-4,TRBJ2-3,CASKIGGGTDTQYF
TRBV20-1,TRBJ1-2,CSARLYEYGYTF
TRBV5-5,TRBJ1-5,CASSLFGTGNQPQHF
TRBV5-1,TRBJ1-4,CASSLEGVTNEKLFF
TRBV27,TRBJ1-1,CASSLPGTREPGEAFF
TRBV3-1,TRBJ2-5,CASSQRDGETQYF
TRBV20-1,TRBJ2-7,CSALLAGASYEQYF
TRBV2,TRBJ2-1,CTSSASGRNNEQFF
TRBV29-1,TRBJ1-1,CSVQWVSTEAFF
TRBV29-1,TRBJ2-5,CSVERDRGMLETQYF
TRBV2,TRBJ1-2,CASSERGANYGYTF
TRBV19,TRBJ2-4,CASSVTGRGLAGGAKNIQYF
TRBV4-2,TRBJ1-3,CASSHQTGAGNTIYF
TRBV7-2,TRBJ1-3,CASRLNTGTGNTIYF